The sequence of this T cell receptor (beta chain) was determined in a study of molecular identifiers for immune sequencing clone quantification. V lost 1 base and J lost 2, with 15 bases in between. This CDR3 has 16 residues. Germline assignment: CDR1 SGHDN and CDR2 FVKESK. As for this clonotype: The target antigen is unknown.

Study-wide points: Over 97% of effector molecules, yet under 1% of naive-cell molecules, were held by clones above 20 RNA copies.

TCRdb called the PCR reads again in MiXCR, with one record for every CDR3 protein. This table has about half a million distinct CDR3 sequences, about 20% appearing once. The chain combines TRBV14 with TRBJ2-7, with D perhaps being TRBD1 or TRBD2 (6 bases each). The sequence derives from a human donor in good health. Some libraries in this study had Jurkat cell RNA spiked in. Material: naive CD8+ T cells from blood, with Jurkat cell RNA spiked in. Regarding subset: FACS-sorted CD8+CD4-CCR7+CD45RA+ naive T cells. The CDR3 DNA is TGTGCCAGCAGCCAAGCTTCGGGGGCCCTCCCCTACGAGCAGTACTTC. This gives the protein CASSQASGALPYEQYF.